The next 18 T cell receptor beta chains were all read from a single sample in a study of blood T cell repertoires in COVID-19. Profiling relied on immunoSEQ multiplex PCR, and the TCRdb table lists in-frame clones only, not all of them. Of about 140,000 clones in the sample, 75% to 85% were seen once. What was sequenced was peripheral blood. The receptors were gathered from a woman older than 75 with active or convalescent COVID-19.

Written as DNA, the CDR3 is TGTGCCAGCAGCTTAGGCCCAGCGGACCGACCCGGGGAGCTGTTTTTT. Residues: CASSLGPADRPGELFF. The chain has TRBV11-2 and TRBJ2-2; a possible D gene is TRBD2 (5 bases). The CDR3 is 16 amino acids. Germline V lookup: CDR1 SGHAT, CDR2 FQNNGV. Trimming shortened V by 1 base and J by 6 bases, and 15 bases separated the two germline ends. Together with reference TRBV11-2 and TRBJ2-2, the CDR3 gives the full variable domain: EAGVAQSPRYKIIEKRQSVAFWCNPISGHATLYWYQQILGQGPKLLIQFQNNGVVDDSQLPKDRFSAERLKGVDSTLKIQPAKLEDSAVYLCASSLGPADRPGELFFGEGSRLTVL.

The chain recombines TRBV7-9 with TRBJ2-2; TRBD2 might be the D (5 bases). Germline V gene data show CDR1 as SEHNR and CDR2 as FQNEAQ (reference sequence). Trimming pared 6 bases from V and 1 base from J, leaving 9 bases between. This CDR3 is built from 14 residues. The CDR3 DNA reads TGTGCCAGCAGTTTCGGGGAGAACACCGGGGAGCTGTTTTTT. Amino acid sequence: CASSFGENTGELFF.

CDR3: CASSLVTTGSDGYTF. The DNA of the CDR3 is TGCGCCAGCAGCTTGGTTACTACAGGGTCGGATGGCTACACCTTC. The V gene is TRBV5-1, the J gene TRBJ1-2, with a weak D call TRBD1 (6 bases). CDR1 and CDR2 from the germline V gene are SGHRS and YFSETQ. The V and J ends lost 0 bases and 6 bases respectively, with 15 bases between them. The CDR3 consists of 15 residues.

The chain links TRBV19 to TRBJ2-2; D is ambiguous. Trimming pared 3 bases from V and 4 bases from J, leaving 6 bases between. Germline values: CDR1 LNHDA, CDR2 SQIVND (reference sequence). This CDR3 is built from 13 residues. CDR3 DNA: TGTGCCAGTAGTATCTTATTCACCGGGGAGCTGTTTTTT. This sequence encodes CASSILFTGELFF.

The chain is built from TRBV29-1 and TRBJ2-4, with TRBD2 identical over 9 bases. V was clipped by 5 bases and J by 8 bases; unmatched bases: 4. CDR1 and CDR2 (germline): SQVTM, ANQGSEA. This CDR3 region has 12 residues. Written as DNA, the CDR3 is TGCAGCGTTAAGGCGGGGGGGGACATTCAGTACTTC. Translating it yields CSVKAGGDIQYF.

V is TRBV2 and J is TRBJ2-7, with D perhaps TRBD1 (6 bases). Germline CDR1 SNHLY, CDR2 FYNNEI. V was pared by 0 bases and J by 6 bases, with 15 bases between. The CDR3 totals 15 residues. CDR3 in DNA: TGTGCCAGCAGTGAAGCAAGAACAGGGCCTGGCGAGCAGTACTTC. This gives the protein CASSEARTGPGEQYF.

There are a few counts of this clone. The V gene is TRBV2, the J gene TRBJ2-1; 7 bases are a match to TRBD1. The CDR3 runs 14 residues. Germline V CDR1 and CDR2: SNHLY, FYNNEI. In DNA, the CDR3 is TGTGCTAGGCGCCGGGACAGATGGAAGAATGAGCAGTTCTTC. Translating it yields CARRRDRWKNEQFF.

The chain links TRBV7-8 to TRBJ2-7, with D possibly being TRBD1 (6 bases). With 5 bases removed from V and 7 bases from J, the gap between germline ends came to 18 bases. CDR1 and CDR2 from the germline V gene are SGHVS and FQNEAQ. The CDR3 extends over 14 amino acids. The DNA for the CDR3 is TGTGCCAGCAGCCGAGACAGGACAAAAATGGAGCAGTACTTC. It codes for CASSRDRTKMEQYF.

Only one count was recorded for this clone. The chain combines TRBV5-1 with TRBJ2-2; 7 bases are shared with TRBD1. The CDR3 is made up of 15 amino acids. CDR1 and CDR2 (germline): SGHRS, YFSETQ. V was clipped by 2 bases and J by 7 bases; unmatched bases: 8. CDR3 in DNA: TGCGCCAGCAGCTTCCCCAGGGGGAATGTCGGGGAGCTGTTTTTT. It specifies CASSFPRGNVGELFF.

The J gene is TRBJ2-1, the V gene TRBV19; 7 bases are shared with TRBD1. The length of the CDR3 is 15 residues. V lost 4 bases, J lost 1 base, and 4 bases stayed unmatched. Germline CDR1 is LNHDA and CDR2 is SQIVND (reference sequence). CDR3: CASSRQGGSYNEQFF. CDR3 nucleotide sequence: TGTGCCAGTAGTAGACAGGGTGGGTCCTACAATGAGCAGTTCTTC.

The chain recombines TRBV6-2 or TRBV6-3 with TRBJ1-1, with no clear D. Per germline, CDR1 MNHEY and CDR2 SVGEGT. V was cut by 4 bases and J by 4 bases, with 13 bases left in between. CDR3 size: 14 residues. The CDR3: CASSSYAGTTEAFF. The CDR3 DNA reads as TGTGCCAGCAGTTCCTACGCGGGAACCACTGAAGCTTTCTTT.

This chain uses TRBV19 with TRBJ1-5, with a tentative D call TRBD1 (6 bases). V lost 7 bases and J 5 bases, leaving 21 bases between the germline ends. CDR1 is LNHDA, CDR2 SQIVND, per germline (reference sequence). The CDR3 is 16 amino acids. The CDR3 sequence is CASNRGVQGSDQPQHF. The CDR3, as DNA: TGTGCCAGTAACCGGGGCGTTCAGGGGTCGGATCAGCCCCAGCATTTT.

Many counts were recorded for this clone. The rearrangement uses TRBV7-8 and TRBJ2-2; 9 nucleotides match TRBD1. The CDR3 consists of 17 residues. The V and J ends lost 5 bases and 7 bases, in that order; junction bases with no gene match: 14. Germline V gives CDR1 SGHVS, CDR2 FQNEAQ. The CDR3 bases are TGTGCCAGCAGCCTACCCACAGACAGGGGGGATGACGGGGAGCTGTTTTTT. It encodes CASSLPTDRGDDGELFF.

Ten or more counts support this clone. V usage is TRBV2 and J usage is TRBJ1-2; D not certain. CDR3 length: 12 residues. V was shortened by 5 bases and J by 8 bases, with 12 bases between the two germline ends. Looked up from germline, CDR1 is SNHLY and CDR2 is FYNNEI. The CDR3 loop is CASSRTRWGYTF. CDR3 DNA sequence: TGTGCCAGCAGTCGGACTAGGTGGGGCTACACCTTC.

The rearrangement joins TRBV19 to TRBJ2-6; 9 nucleotides line up with TRBD2. CDR3 length: 19 amino acids. The junction had 6 bases not matched to a gene; V was cut back by 0 bases and J by 0 bases. Looked up from germline, CDR1 is LNHDA and CDR2 is SQIVND (reference sequence). The CDR3 bases are TGTGCCAGTAGTATAGATGCGGGGGGGGCTGGCTCTGGGGCCAACGTCCTGACTTTC. It encodes CASSIDAGGAGSGANVLTF. The full variable domain, with the rest looked up from reference TRBV19 and TRBJ2-6, is DGGITQSPKYLFRKEGQNVTLSCEQNLNHDAMYWYRQDPGQGLRLIYYSQIVNDFQKGDIAEGYSVSREKKESFPLTVTSAQKNPTAFYLCASSIDAGGAGSGANVLTFGAGSRLTVL.

V is TRBV27 and J is TRBJ2-5, with TRBD2 identical over 10 bases. This CDR3 comprises 14 residues. Germline V gene sequence: CDR1 MNHEY, CDR2 SMNVEV (reference sequence). V was pared by 7 bases and J by 4 bases, with 6 bases of the junction left unmatched. CDR3 residues: CASTSGGAGETQYF. For the CDR3, the DNA is TGTGCCAGCACCAGCGGGGGGGCCGGAGAGACCCAGTACTTC.

The rearrangement links TRBV30 to TRBJ1-6; D not resolved. With 7 bases removed from V and 6 bases from J, the gap between germline ends came to 13 bases. Germline CDR1 reads GTSNPN; CDR2 reads SVGIG (reference sequence). The CDR3 runs to 13 residues. The CDR3 nucleotides read TGTGCCTACAAGGAGGGAGGTAATTCACCCCTCCACTTT. This codes for CAYKEGGNSPLHF.

This chain uses TRBV2 with TRBJ1-4, with 7 bases aligning to TRBD1. The CDR3 runs 13 residues. Per germline, CDR1 SNHLY and CDR2 FYNNEI. V lost 6 bases and J lost 6; bases outside the gene matches: 4. In nucleotides, the CDR3 is TGTGCCAGCAGACTGACAGGGTATGAAAAACTGTTTTTT. Its translation: CASRLTGYEKLFF.